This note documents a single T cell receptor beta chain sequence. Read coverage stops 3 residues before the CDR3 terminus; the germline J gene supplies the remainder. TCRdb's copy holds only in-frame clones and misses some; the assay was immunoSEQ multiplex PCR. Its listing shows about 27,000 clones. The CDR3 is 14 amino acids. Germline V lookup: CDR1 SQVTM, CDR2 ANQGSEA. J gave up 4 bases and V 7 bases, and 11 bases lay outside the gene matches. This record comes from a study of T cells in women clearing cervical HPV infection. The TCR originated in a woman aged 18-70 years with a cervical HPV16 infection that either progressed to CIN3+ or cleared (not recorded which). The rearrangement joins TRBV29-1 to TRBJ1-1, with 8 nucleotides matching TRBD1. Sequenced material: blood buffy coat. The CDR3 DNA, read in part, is TGCAGCGCAAGGACAGGGTGGTTCGGCACTGAA. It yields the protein CSARTGWFGTE. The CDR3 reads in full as CSARTGWFGTEAFF.